A single sample is the source of the 10 T cell receptor beta chains below, sequenced in a study of cytomegalovirus exposure and HLA in healthy donors. Both 60 Vbeta primers and 13 Jbeta primers went into the PCR. Sequenced by immunoSEQ multiplex PCR; TCRdb stores in-frame clones only, minus some. Counted here are roughly 180,000 clones, around 80% occurring once; the ten biggest clones make up under 2%. Source material: PBMCs. These receptors all stem from a woman aged 30 to 39 in good health and CMV-seronegative.

The chain links TRBV7-2 to TRBJ2-2; D not certain. The CDR3 has 12 amino acids. Trimming pared 5 bases from V and 1 base from J, leaving 2 bases between. From germline, CDR1 is SGHTA and CDR2 FQGNSA. Written as DNA, the CDR3 is TGTGCCAGCAGCCTGAACACCGGGGAGCTGTTTTTT. Residues: CASSLNTGELFF.

This clone has just a few counts. This chain joins TRBV7-9 and TRBJ2-5; a possible D gene is TRBD1 (5 bases). The CDR3 consists of 14 residues. V lost 1 base, J lost 1 base, and 7 bases lay in between. Germline CDR1 reads SEHNR; CDR2 reads FQNEAQ (reference sequence). The CDR3 nucleotides read TGTGCCAGCAGCTTAGGGGGCAGCCAAGAGACCCAGTACTTC. Its translation is CASSLGGSQETQYF. Variable domain in full (rest from reference TRBV7-9 and TRBJ2-5): DTGVSQNPRHKITKRGQNVTFRCDPISEHNRLYWYRQTLGQGPEFLTYFQNEAQLEKSRLLSDRFSAERPKGSFSTLEIQRTEQGDSAMYLCASSLGGSQETQYFGPGTRLLVL.

The rearrangement links TRBV7-3 to TRBJ1-1; D is undetermined. V lost 5 bases and J lost 1, with 8 bases in between. This CDR3 has 13 residues. Germline lookup yields CDR1 SGHTA and CDR2 FQGTGA. The CDR3 DNA reads as TGTGCCAGCAGCCCCAGGCGGAACACTGAAGCTTTCTTT. Translating gives CASSPRRNTEAFF.

This chain links TRBV25-1 with TRBJ1-2, with a weak D call TRBD1 (6 bases). V was pared by 11 bases and J by 0 bases, with 22 bases between. Germline assignment: CDR1 MGHDK and CDR2 SYGVNS. This CDR3 is built from 16 residues. CDR3 nucleotides: TGTGCCTCGGCACCACATCGGGGGGCGCCTAACTATGGCTACACCTTC. Protein sequence: CASAPHRGAPNYGYTF.

In its sample, this clone was seen a few times. The CDR3 nucleotides read TGTGCCATCAGTGAGTCAAGGGCGGGAACTGAAGCTTTCTTT. Protein product: CAISESRAGTEAFF. This chain joins TRBV10-3 and TRBJ1-1; no clear D gene. In germline, CDR1 is ENHRY, CDR2 SYGVKD. Trimming pared 0 bases from V and 5 bases from J, leaving 10 bases between. This CDR3 has 14 residues.

The V gene is TRBV11-2, the J gene TRBJ2-3, with unresolved D. Germline CDR1 and CDR2: SGHAT and FQNNGV. V was trimmed by 1 base and J by 2 bases, leaving 16 bases between them. The CDR3 covers 17 residues. CDR3 nucleotides: TGTGCCAGCAGCTTAGTAACGAGGTCCCATTTCACAGATACGCAGTATTTT. Translation gives CASSLVTRSHFTDTQYF.

The chain employs TRBV29-1 and TRBJ2-7; 11 bases fit TRBD2. The CDR3 sequence is 15 residues long. CDR1 is SQVTM and CDR2 is ANQGSEA in the germline V gene. The V gene end was trimmed by 6 bases and the J gene end by 2 bases; junction bases not matched to a gene: 9. CDR3 region: CSVRTLAGGPYEQYF. CDR3 nucleotide sequence: TGCAGCGTCCGTACTCTAGCGGGGGGACCCTACGAGCAGTACTTC.

This clone has only one observation. This chain uses TRBV5-3 with TRBJ2-1; D might be TRBD2 (5 bases). TRBV5-3 is placed among ORFs of uncertain function. Trimming cost V 10 bases and J 2 bases, with 10 bases left between them. This CDR3 is 12 amino acids long. CDR3 sequence: CARTGTYNEQFF. The CDR3 DNA is TGTGCCCGCACCGGGACCTACAATGAGCAGTTCTTC.

This clone came up a few times. The genes are TRBV6-6 and TRBJ2-7; D gene ambiguous. In germline, CDR1 is MNHNY, CDR2 SVGAGI (reference sequence). Trimming left V 2 bases short and J 5 bases short, with 7 bases between. The CDR3 runs 12 residues. The CDR3 DNA reads as TGTGCCAGCAGTTACCGCGGTGACGAGCAGTACTTC. This encodes CASSYRGDEQYF.

The CDR3 protein is CASRPGGTKNIQYF. The CDR3 bases are TGTGCCAGCAGACCAGGGGGCACCAAAAACATTCAGTACTTC. The chain joins TRBV6-5 to TRBJ2-4; the match to TRBD1 covers 8 bases. The CDR3 has 14 amino acids. V was pared by 6 bases and J by 2 bases, with 3 bases of the junction left unmatched. Per the germline V gene, CDR1 is MNHEY and CDR2 is SVGAGI.